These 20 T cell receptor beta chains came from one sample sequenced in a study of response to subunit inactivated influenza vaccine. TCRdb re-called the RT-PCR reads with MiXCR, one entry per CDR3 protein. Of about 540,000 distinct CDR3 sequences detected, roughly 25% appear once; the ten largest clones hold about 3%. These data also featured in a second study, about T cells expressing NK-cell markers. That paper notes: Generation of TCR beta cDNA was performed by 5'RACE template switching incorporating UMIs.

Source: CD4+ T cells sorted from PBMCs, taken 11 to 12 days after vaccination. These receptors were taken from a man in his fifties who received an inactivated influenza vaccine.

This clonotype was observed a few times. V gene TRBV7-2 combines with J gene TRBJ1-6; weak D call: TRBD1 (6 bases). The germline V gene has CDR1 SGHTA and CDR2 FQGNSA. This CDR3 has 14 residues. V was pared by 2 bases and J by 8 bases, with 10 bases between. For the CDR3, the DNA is TGTGCCAGCAGCTTACCGGGGGGGCATTCACCCCTCCACTTT. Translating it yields CASSLPGGHSPLHF.

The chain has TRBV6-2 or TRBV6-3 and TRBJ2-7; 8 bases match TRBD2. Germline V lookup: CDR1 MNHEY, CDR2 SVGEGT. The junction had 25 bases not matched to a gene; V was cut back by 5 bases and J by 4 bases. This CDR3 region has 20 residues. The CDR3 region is CASSRLLSRSGSLPSYEQYF. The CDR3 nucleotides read TGTGCCAGCAGTCGCCTTCTGTCTCGAAGCGGGAGTCTCCCCTCTTACGAGCAGTACTTC.

The CDR3: CASSQDRIGQAYEQYF. The CDR3 DNA follows: TGCGCCAGCAGCCAAGATCGGATAGGGCAGGCCTACGAGCAGTACTTC. This chain links TRBV4-1 with TRBJ2-7; D unclear. The V end was cut by 0 bases, the J end by 2 bases, with 14 bases between. This CDR3 has 16 amino acids. In germline, CDR1 is MGHRA, CDR2 YSYEKL.

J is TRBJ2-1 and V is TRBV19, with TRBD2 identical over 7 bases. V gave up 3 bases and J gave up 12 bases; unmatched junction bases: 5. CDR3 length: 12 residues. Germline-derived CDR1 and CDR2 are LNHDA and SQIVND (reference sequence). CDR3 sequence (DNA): TGTGCCAGTAGTATTCAGCGGGGAAGGCAGTTCTTC. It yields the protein CASSIQRGRQFF.

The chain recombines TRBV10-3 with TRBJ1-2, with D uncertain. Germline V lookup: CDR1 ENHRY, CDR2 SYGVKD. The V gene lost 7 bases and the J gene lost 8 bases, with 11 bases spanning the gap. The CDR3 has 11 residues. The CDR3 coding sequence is TGTGCCATCAATTCAGTGGCAGGCTACACCTTC. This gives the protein CAINSVAGYTF.

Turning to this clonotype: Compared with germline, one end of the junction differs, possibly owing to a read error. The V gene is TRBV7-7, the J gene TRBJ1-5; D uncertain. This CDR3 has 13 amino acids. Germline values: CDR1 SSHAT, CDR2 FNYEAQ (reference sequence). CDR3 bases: TGTGCTAGCAGCCCAGGACGGGGTCAGCCCCAGCATTTT. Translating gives CASSPGRGQPQHF.

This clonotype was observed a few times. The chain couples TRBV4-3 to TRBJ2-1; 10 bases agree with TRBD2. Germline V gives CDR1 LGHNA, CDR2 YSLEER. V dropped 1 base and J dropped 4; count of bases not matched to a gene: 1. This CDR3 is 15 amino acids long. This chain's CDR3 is CASSQVAGGYNEQFF. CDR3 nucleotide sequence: TGCGCCAGCAGCCAAGTAGCGGGGGGATACAATGAGCAGTTCTTC.

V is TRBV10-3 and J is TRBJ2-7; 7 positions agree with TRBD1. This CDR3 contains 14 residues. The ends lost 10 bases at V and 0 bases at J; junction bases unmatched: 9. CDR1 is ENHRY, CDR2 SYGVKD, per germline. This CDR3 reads CATEQGTVSYEQYF. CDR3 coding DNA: TGTGCCACAGAACAGGGGACCGTCTCCTACGAGCAGTACTTC.

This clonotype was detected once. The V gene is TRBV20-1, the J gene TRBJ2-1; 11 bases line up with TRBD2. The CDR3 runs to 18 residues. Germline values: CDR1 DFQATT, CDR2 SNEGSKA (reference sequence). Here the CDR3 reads CSGRDRTSGWGAYNEQFF. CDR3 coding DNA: TGCAGCGGCAGAGATCGGACTAGCGGGTGGGGGGCCTACAATGAGCAGTTCTTC.

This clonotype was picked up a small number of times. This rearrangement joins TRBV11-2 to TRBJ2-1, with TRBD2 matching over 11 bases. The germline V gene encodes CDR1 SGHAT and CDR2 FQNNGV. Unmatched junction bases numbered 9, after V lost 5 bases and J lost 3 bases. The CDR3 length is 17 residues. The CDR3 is CASSPLAGTSGYNEQFF. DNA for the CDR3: TGTGCCAGCAGCCCCCTCGCCGGGACTAGCGGCTACAATGAGCAGTTCTTC.

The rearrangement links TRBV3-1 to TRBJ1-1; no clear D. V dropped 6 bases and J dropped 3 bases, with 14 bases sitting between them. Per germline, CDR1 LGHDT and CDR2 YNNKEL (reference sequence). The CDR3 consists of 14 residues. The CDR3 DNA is TGTGCCAGCAGTACAATATCTTCTCACACTGAAGCTTTCTTT. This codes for CASSTISSHTEAFF.

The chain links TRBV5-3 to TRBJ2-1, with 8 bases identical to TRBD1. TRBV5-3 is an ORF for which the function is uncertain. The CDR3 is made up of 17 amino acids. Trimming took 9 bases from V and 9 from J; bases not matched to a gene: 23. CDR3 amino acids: CAMGLAKSQGATGEQFF. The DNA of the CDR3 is TGTGCCATGGGCTTGGCCAAGTCGCAGGGGGCAACGGGTGAGCAGTTCTTC.

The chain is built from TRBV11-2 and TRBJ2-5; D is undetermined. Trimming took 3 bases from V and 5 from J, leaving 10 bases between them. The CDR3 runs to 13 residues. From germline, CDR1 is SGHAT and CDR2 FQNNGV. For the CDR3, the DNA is TGTGCCAGCAGCTTTAATCCTCGGGAGACCCAGTACTTC. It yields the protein CASSFNPRETQYF.

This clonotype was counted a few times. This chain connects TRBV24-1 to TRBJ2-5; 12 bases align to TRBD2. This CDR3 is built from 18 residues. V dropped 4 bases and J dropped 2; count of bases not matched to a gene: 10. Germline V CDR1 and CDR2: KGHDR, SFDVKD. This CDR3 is CATSDRSSGGAGQETQYF. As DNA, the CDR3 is TGTGCCACCAGTGACAGGTCTAGCGGGGGGGCCGGGCAAGAGACCCAGTACTTC.

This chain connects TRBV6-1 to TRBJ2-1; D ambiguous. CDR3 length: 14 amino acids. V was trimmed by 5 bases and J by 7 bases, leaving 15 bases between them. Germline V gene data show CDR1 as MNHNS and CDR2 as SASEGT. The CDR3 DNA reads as TGTGCCAGCAGTAGGGCTGACGGGTCGAATGAGCAGTTCTTC. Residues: CASSRADGSNEQFF.

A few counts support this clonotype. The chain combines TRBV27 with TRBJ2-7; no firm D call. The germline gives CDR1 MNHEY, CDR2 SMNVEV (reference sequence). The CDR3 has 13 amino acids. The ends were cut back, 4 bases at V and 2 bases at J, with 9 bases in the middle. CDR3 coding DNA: TGTGCCAGCAGTTCTACTCCTCCCTACGAGCAGTACTTC. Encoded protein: CASSSTPPYEQYF.

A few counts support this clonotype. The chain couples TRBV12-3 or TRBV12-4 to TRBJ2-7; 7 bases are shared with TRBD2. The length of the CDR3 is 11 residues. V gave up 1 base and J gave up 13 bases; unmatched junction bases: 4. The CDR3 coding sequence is TGTGCCAGCAGTTTAGGGCGGGAGAACTACTTC. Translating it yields CASSLGRENYF.

Written as DNA, the CDR3 is TGCGCCAGCAGCTTGGAAGCCAGCCACTATGGCTACACCTTC. As protein: CASSLEASHYGYTF. The V gene is TRBV5-1, the J gene TRBJ1-2; D gene uncertain. CDR1 and CDR2 from the germline V gene are SGHRS and YFSETQ. This CDR3 region has 14 residues. Trimming removed 0 bases from V and 3 bases from J, with 9 bases in between.

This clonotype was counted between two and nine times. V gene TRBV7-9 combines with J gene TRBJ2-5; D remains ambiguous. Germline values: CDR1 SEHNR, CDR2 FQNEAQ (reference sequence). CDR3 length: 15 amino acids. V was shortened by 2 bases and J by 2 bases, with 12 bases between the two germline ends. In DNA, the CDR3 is TGTGCCAGCAGCTTAAATAGACGTATGCAAGAGACCCAGTACTTC. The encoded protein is CASSLNRRMQETQYF.

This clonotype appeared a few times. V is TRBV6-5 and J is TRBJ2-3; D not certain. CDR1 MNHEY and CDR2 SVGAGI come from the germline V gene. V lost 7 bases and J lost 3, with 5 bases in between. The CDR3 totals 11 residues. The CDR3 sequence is CASKLTDTQYF. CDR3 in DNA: TGTGCCAGCAAGCTTACAGATACGCAGTATTTT.